This entry concerns a single TCR beta chain. This sample is drawn from a study of CD8+CD57+ T cells in acquired aplastic anemia. Study at large: Average DNA yield from sorted CD4+ and CD8+ cells was about 2.9 ug.

CDR3 and TCR beta VDJ profiling relied on genomic DNA as the template. TCRdb re-analysed the reads in MiXCR, keeping a single row per CDR3 protein. The sample lists 150,000 to 160,000 distinct CDR3 sequences; 52% were seen once. The CDR3 contains 14 residues. Germline lookup yields CDR1 SQVTM and CDR2 ANQGSEA. V lost 8 bases, J lost 1 base, and 8 bases stayed unmatched. All sequencing subjects had displayed CD8+CD57+ cell expansion on flow cytometry. Sequenced input: sorted CD4+, CD8+, or CD8+CD57+ T cells (not recorded which) from PBMCs. The clonotype originates from a human donor with aplastic anemia. The rearrangement joins TRBV29-1 to TRBJ2-3; 8 nucleotides align to TRBD2. The CDR3 sequence: CSTSTSGRTDTQYF. The CDR3 nucleotides read TGCAGCACCTCTACTAGCGGACGCACAGATACGCAGTATTTT.